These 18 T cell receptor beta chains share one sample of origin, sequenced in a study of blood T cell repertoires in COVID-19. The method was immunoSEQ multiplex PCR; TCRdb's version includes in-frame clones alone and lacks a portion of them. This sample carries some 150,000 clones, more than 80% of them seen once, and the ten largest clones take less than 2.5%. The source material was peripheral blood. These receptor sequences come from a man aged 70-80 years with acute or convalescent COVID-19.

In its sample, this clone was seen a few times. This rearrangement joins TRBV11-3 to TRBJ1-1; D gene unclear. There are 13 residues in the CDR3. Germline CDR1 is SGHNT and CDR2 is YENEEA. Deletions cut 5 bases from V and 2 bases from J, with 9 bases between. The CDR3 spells CASSLRTNTEAFF. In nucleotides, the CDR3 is TGTGCCAGCAGCCTCAGAACCAACACTGAAGCTTTCTTT.

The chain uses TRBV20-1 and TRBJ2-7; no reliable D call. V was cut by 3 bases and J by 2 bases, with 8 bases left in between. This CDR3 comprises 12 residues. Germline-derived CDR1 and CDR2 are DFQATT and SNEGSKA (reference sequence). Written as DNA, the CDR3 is TGCAGTGCTAGTGGCGGCACCTACGAGCAGTACTTC. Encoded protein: CSASGGTYEQYF.

The chain's CDR3 is CASSLPFGAYNEQFF. The CDR3 nucleotides read TGTGCCAGCAGCTTGCCCTTTGGGGCTTACAATGAGCAGTTCTTC. The chain recombines TRBV11-2 with TRBJ2-1; possibly TRBD1 for D (5 bases). CDR1 is SGHAT and CDR2 is FQNNGV in the germline V gene. V gave up 3 bases and J gave up 4 bases, with 13 bases separating them. CDR3 size: 15 residues.

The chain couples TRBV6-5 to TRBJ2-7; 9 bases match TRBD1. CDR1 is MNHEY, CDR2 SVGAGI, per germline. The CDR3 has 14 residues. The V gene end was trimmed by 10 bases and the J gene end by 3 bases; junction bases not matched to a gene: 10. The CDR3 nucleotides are TGTGCCACCCAAGCCGGGACAGGGTACTACGAGCAGTACTTC. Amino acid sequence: CATQAGTGYYEQYF.

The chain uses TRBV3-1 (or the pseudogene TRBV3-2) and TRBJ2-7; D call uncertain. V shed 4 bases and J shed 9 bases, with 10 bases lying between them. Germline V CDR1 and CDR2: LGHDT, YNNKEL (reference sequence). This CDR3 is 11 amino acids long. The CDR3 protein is CASSPPFPQYF. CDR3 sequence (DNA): TGTGCCAGCAGCCCCCCCTTTCCGCAGTACTTC.

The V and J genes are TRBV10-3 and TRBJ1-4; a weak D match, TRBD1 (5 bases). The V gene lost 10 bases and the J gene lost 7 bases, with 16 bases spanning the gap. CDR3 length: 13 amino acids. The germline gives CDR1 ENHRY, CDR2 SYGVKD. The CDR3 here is CATGGVGVEKLFF. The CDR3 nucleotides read TGTGCCACGGGGGGGGTGGGAGTTGAAAAACTGTTTTTT.

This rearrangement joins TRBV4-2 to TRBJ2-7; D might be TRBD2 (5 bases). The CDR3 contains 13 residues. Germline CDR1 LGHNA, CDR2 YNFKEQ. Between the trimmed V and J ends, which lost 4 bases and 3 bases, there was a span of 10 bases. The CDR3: CASSLDSDYEQYF. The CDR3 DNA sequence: TGTGCCAGCAGCCTGGACTCTGACTACGAGCAGTACTTC.

CDR3: CASSIGRGAETQYF. The CDR3 region has the DNA TGTGCCAGTAGTATAGGCAGGGGGGCCGAGACCCAGTACTTC. The chain carries TRBV19 and TRBJ2-5, with D maybe TRBD1 (7 bases). With 1 base removed from V and 5 bases from J, the gap between germline ends came to 11 bases. This CDR3 has 14 residues. The germline V gene has CDR1 LNHDA and CDR2 SQIVND (reference sequence).

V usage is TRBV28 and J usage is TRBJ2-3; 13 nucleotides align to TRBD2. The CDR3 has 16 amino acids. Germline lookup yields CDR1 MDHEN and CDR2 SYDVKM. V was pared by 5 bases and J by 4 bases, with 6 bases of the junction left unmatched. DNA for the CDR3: TGTGCCAGCAGTCCCCAACTAGCGGGAGGGGCAGATACGCAGTATTTT. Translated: CASSPQLAGGADTQYF.

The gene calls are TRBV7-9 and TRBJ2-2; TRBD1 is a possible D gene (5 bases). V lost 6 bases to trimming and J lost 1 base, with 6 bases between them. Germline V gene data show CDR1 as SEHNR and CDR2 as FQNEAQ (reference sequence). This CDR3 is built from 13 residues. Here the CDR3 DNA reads TGTGCCAGCAGTAGGGGGAACACCGGGGAGCTGTTTTTT. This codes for CASSRGNTGELFF.

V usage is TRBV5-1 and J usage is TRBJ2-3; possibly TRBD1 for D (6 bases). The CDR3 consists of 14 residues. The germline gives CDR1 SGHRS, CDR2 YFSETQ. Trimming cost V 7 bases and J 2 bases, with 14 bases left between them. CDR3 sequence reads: CASGTGTLTDTQYF. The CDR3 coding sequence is TGCGCCAGCGGAACCGGGACACTCACAGATACGCAGTATTTT. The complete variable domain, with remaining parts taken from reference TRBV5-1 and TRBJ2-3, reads KAGVTQTPRYLIKTRGQQVTLSCSPISGHRSVSWYQQTPGQGLQFLFEYFSETQRNKGNFPGRFSGRQFSNSRSEMNVSTLELGDSALYLCASGTGTLTDTQYFGPGTRLTVL.

CDR3 nucleotides: TGTGCCAGCAGCTTAGGGGACAGGCTTCGAACTGAAGCTTTCTTT. It specifies CASSLGDRLRTEAFF. The gene calls are TRBV11-2 and TRBJ1-1; 8 bases are a match to TRBD1. Germline loops: CDR1 SGHAT, CDR2 FQNNGV. The CDR3 loop spans 15 amino acids. V lost 1 base and J lost 5; bases outside the gene matches: 6.

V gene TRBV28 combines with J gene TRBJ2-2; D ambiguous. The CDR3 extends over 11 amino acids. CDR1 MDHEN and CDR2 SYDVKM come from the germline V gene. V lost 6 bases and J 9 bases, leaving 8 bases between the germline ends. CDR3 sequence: CASSSVRELFF. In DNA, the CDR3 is TGTGCCAGCAGCTCGGTCAGGGAGCTGTTTTTT.

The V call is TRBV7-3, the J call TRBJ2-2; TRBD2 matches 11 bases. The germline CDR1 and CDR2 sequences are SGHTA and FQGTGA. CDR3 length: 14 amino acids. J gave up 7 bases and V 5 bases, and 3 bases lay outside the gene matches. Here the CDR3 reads CASSRLAGNGELFF. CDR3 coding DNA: TGTGCCAGCAGCCGACTAGCGGGGAACGGGGAGCTGTTTTTT. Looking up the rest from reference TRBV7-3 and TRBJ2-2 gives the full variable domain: GAGVSQTPSNKVTEKGKYVELRCDPISGHTALYWYRQSLGQGPEFLIYFQGTGAADDSGLPNDRFFAVRPEGSVSTLKIQRTERGDSAVYLCASSRLAGNGELFFGEGSRLTVL.

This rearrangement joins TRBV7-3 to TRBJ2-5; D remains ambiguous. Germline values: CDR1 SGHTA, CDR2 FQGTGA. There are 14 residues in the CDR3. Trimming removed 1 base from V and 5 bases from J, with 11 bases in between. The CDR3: CASSLNGGPETQYF. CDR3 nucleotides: TGTGCCAGCAGCTTAAATGGTGGGCCGGAGACCCAGTACTTC.

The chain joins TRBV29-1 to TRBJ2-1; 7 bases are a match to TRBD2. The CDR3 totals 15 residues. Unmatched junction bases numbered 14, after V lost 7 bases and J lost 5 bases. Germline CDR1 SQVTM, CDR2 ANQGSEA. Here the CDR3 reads CSAQRRLAVDNEQFF. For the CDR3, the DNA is TGCAGCGCCCAGAGGAGGCTAGCGGTCGACAATGAGCAGTTCTTC.

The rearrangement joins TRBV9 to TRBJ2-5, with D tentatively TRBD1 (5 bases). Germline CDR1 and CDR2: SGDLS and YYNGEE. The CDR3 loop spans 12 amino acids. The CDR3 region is CAGQPYQETQYF. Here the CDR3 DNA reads TGTGCGGGGCAACCGTACCAAGAGACCCAGTACTTC.

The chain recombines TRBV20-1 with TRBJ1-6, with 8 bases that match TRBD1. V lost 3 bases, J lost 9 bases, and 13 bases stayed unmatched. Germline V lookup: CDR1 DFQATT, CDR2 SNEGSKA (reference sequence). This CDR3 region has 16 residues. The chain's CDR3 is CSASPTGAALGSPLHF. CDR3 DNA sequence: TGCAGTGCTAGTCCGACAGGGGCAGCATTGGGTTCACCCCTCCACTTT.